This TCR beta chain is drawn from a study of regulatory T cells in long-lasting Graves disease. Study conclusions and caveats: Newly diagnosed Graves' patients had higher TCR diversity than persistent ones.

Trimming removed 3 bases from V and 1 base from J, with 9 bases in between. This CDR3 spans 15 amino acids. The germline CDR1 and CDR2 sequences are SGHAT and FQNNGV. The TCR beta library used iRepertoire HTBI primers with Arm-PCR amplification of CDR3. From the multiplex PCR reads, TCRdb called clonotypes with MiXCR, one entry per CDR3 protein. The sample has about 420,000 distinct CDR3 sequences, around a quarter seen once. Regarding time point: persistent/refractory GD, antithyroid drugs over 5 years with positive TRAb. Generation of the TCR library employed RNA extracted from PBMCs. This clonotype was counted ten times or more. Its antigen is not known.

This receptor was obtained from a female donor with Graves disease. V is TRBV11-2 and J is TRBJ2-2; D unresolved. This sample comprised peripheral blood mononuclear cells (PBMCs), obtained when the disease was refractory, from a patient treated with antithyroid drugs. In DNA form, the CDR3 reads TGTGCCAGCAGCTTGTGGAGCGAGAACACCGGGGAGCTGTTTTTT. The encoded protein is CASSLWSENTGELFF.